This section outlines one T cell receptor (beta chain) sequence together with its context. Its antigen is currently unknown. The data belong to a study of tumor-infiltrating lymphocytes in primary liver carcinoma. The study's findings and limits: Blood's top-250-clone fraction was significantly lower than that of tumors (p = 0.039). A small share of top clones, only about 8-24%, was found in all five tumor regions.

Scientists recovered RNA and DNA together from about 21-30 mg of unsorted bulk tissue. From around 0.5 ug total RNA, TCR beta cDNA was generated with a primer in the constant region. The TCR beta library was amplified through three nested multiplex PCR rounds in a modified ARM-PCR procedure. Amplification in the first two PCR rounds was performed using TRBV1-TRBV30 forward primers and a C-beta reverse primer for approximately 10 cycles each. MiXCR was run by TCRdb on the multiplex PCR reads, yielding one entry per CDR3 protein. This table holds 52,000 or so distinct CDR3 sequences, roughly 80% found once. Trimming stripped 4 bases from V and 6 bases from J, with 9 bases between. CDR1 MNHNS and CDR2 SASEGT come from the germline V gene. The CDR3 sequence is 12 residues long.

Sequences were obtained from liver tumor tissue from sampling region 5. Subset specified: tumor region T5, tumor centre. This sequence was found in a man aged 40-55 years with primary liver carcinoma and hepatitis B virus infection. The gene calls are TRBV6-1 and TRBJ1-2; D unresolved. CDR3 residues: CASSVRLHGYTF. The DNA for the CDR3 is TGTGCCAGCAGTGTCCGCCTACATGGCTACACCTTC.